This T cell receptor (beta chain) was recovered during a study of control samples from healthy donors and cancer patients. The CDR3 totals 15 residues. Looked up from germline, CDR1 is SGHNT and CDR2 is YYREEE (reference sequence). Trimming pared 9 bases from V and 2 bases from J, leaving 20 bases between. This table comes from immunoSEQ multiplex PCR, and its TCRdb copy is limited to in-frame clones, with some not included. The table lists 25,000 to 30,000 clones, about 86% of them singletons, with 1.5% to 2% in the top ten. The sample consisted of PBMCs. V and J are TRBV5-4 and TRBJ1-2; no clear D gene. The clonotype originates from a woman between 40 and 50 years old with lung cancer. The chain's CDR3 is CATKLDRAVNYGYTF. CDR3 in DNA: TGTGCCACTAAGCTCGACCGGGCAGTCAACTATGGCTACACCTTC.